Below, one TCR beta chain is given with its context. Its antigen is unknown. With a much larger clone just one base away, this may be a read error. This entry belongs to a study of tumor-infiltrating lymphocytes in primary liver carcinoma. The wider study: Subjects presented with primary liver carcinoma managed by surgical resection. Sample yields of productive TCRbeta reads, ranging from roughly 3.65 to 8 million, were similar across tissue types.

Study conclusions and caveats: Comparison of CD4+ and CD8+ repertoires was precluded by bulk unsorted samples.

This CDR3 is 13 amino acids long. Germline V gives CDR1 SQVTM, CDR2 ANQGSEA. Synthesis of TCR beta cDNA was carried out from around 500 ng total RNA with a constant-region primer. Construction of TCR beta libraries relied on three successive nested multiplex PCR rounds employing slightly modified ARM-PCR. Amplification in the first two PCR rounds was performed using TRBV1-TRBV30 forward primers and a C-beta reverse primer for 9 to 11 cycles each. TCRdb used MiXCR to reprocess the multiplex PCR reads, holding one entry per CDR3 protein. The sample holds about 310,000 distinct CDR3 sequences, 45% to 70% seen once. The blood RNA (from unsorted whole blood) was obtained, and germline DNA was also extracted.

Sequencing was done on a sample of peripheral blood. This chain uses TRBV29-1 with TRBJ1-1; D call uncertain. The TCR comes from a woman in her twenties or thirties with primary liver carcinoma and hepatitis B virus infection. CDR3 residues: CRVEWEEGTEAFF. CDR3 nucleotide sequence: TGCAGGGTTGAGTGGGAGGAGGGCACTGAAGCTTTCTTT.